This T cell receptor beta chain was identified during a study of blood T cell repertoires in COVID-19. Background on the study: The origin of the acute and convalescent COVID-19 samples was the United States, Italy and Spain.

CDR3 size: 13 residues. V was pared by 4 bases and J by 7 bases, with 10 bases between. This table comes from immunoSEQ multiplex PCR, and its TCRdb copy is limited to in-frame clones, with some not included. The data contain fewer than 130,000 clones, approximately 67% of them singletons. Sequences were obtained from peripheral blood. This TCR came from a woman aged 60-75 years with acute or convalescent COVID-19. The chain uses TRBV23-1 and TRBJ2-2; weak D call: TRBD1 (5 bases). TRBV23-1 has ORF status, its function being uncertain. The CDR3 DNA is TGCGCCAGCAGTCGTCAGGGCGACGGGGAGCTGTTTTTT. Translated, it gives CASSRQGDGELFF.